This is a list of T cell receptor beta chains from one sample in a study of T-cell memory formation after mild COVID-19. Using its own MiXCR run on the 5' RACE reads, TCRdb lists one record per CDR3 protein. The sample lists 200,000 to 250,000 distinct CDR3 sequences; just over 15% were seen once. Sequencing was carried out using PBMCs or a T cell subset sorted from them (not recorded which). Receptors were obtained from an adult woman who had mild COVID-19 (a few samples of this study predate the infection). Cell type and time point are not known. Both conserved end residues are part of each CDR3. A D gene is named only where the DNA matches it firmly. Size is omitted from some rows. Given values are once, few, many or a class for expanded clones.

v_gene	d_gene	len	abundance	j_gene	CDR3aa	CDR3nt
TRBV2	NA	14	NA	TRBJ1-5	CASSVEGGNQPQHF	TGTGCCAGCAGTGTAGAGGGAGGTAATCAGCCCCAGCATTTT
TRBV7-3	TRBD1	15	few	TRBJ1-1	CASSRDGRGQGEAFF	TGTGCCAGCAGCCGTGACGGTAGGGGGCAGGGTGAAGCTTTCTTT
TRBV7-9	TRBD1	16	few	TRBJ1-2	CASSLSGRDRSYGYTF	TGTGCCAGCAGCTTATCCGGGCGGGACAGGAGCTATGGCTACACCTTC
TRBV5-1	TRBD1	14	few	TRBJ1-4	CASSLQGFGEKLFF	TGCGCCAGCAGCTTACAGGGGTTTGGTGAAAAACTGTTTTTT
TRBV5-1	NA	14	NA	TRBJ1-2	CASSLDGSDYGYTF	TGCGCCAGCAGCTTGGACGGAAGTGACTATGGCTACACCTTC
TRBV5-5	NA	13	many	TRBJ1-5	CASSQGTARPQHF	TGTGCCAGCAGCCAAGGGACGGCAAGGCCCCAGCATTTT
TRBV5-1	TRBD1	14	many	TRBJ2-3	CASSLQGSTDTQYF	TGCGCCAGCAGCTTACAGGGGAGCACAGATACGCAGTATTTT
TRBV7-3	NA	16	many	TRBJ2-1	CASSLRAGTAYNEQFF	TGTGCCAGCAGCTTAAGGGCGGGGACTGCCTACAATGAGCAGTTCTTC
TRBV7-2	TRBD2	19	few	TRBJ2-3	CASSNLGTSGRAGTDTQYF	TGTGCCAGCAGCAACTTGGGGACTAGCGGGAGGGCCGGGACAGATACGCAGTATTTT
TRBV15	TRBD2	18	many	TRBJ2-1	CATSRNAPSGGRVNEQFF	TGTGCCACCAGCAGAAACGCGCCTAGCGGGGGGCGGGTGAATGAGCAGTTCTTC
TRBV15	TRBD2	15	NA	TRBJ2-5	CATSRGTSGQETQYF	TGTGCCACCAGCAGAGGGACTAGCGGGCAGGAGACCCAGTACTTC
TRBV7-8	TRBD1	13	few	TRBJ2-7	CASSWGQANEQYF	TGTGCCAGCAGCTGGGGACAGGCGAACGAGCAGTACTTC
TRBV5-5	NA	16	many	TRBJ2-3	CASSSNSGPPRDTQYF	TGTGCCAGCAGCAGTAACTCGGGTCCACCCCGAGATACGCAGTATTTT
TRBV5-1	NA	14	NA	TRBJ2-4	CASSWTPDSYIQYF	TGCGCCAGCAGTTGGACCCCGGACAGCTATATTCAGTACTTC
TRBV20-1	NA	13	NA	TRBJ1-1	CSAPWMGNTEAFF	TGCAGTGCACCCTGGATGGGGAACACTGAAGCTTTCTTT
TRBV29-1	TRBD2	16	many	TRBJ2-1	CSALQPSGTTYNEQFF	TGCAGCGCTCTCCAACCTAGCGGGACGACCTACAATGAGCAGTTCTTC
TRBV4-2	TRBD2	15	few	TRBJ2-5	CASSQDFSGGETQYF	TGTGCCAGCAGCCAAGATTTTTCGGGAGGAGAGACCCAGTACTTC
TRBV9	NA	15	NA	TRBJ2-5	CASSVVPETQETQYF	TGTGCCAGCAGCGTAGTCCCGGAGACCCAAGAGACCCAGTACTTC
TRBV24-1	NA	14	NA	TRBJ2-3	CATSFTGLADTQYF	TGTGCCACCAGCTTTACGGGATTGGCAGATACGCAGTATTTT
TRBV7-9	NA	14	few	TRBJ1-1	CASRVDGENTEAFF	TGTGCCAGCAGAGTCGACGGGGAGAACACTGAAGCTTTCTTT
TRBV5-1	TRBD1	15	few	TRBJ2-3	CASSLVGQPTDTQYF	TGCGCCAGCAGCTTGGTGGGACAGCCCACAGATACGCAGTATTTT
TRBV24-1	TRBD1	16	few	TRBJ2-7	CATSDSPGQGAYEQYF	TGTGCCACCAGTGATAGCCCCGGACAGGGGGCATACGAGCAGTACTTC
TRBV20-1	NA	14	NA	TRBJ1-1	CSARRGAPNTEAFF	TGCAGTGCTAGAAGGGGTGCCCCGAACACTGAAGCTTTCTTT
TRBV12-3/TRBV12-4	NA	12	few	TRBJ1-5	CASSLTPSPQHF	TGTGCCAGCAGTTTAACACCCTCGCCCCAGCATTTT
TRBV6-6	NA	12	few	TRBJ2-3	CASTQGGDTQYF	TGTGCCAGCACTCAAGGGGGAGATACGCAGTATTTT
TRBV20-1	NA	15	few	TRBJ2-3	CSARDGRDLTDTQYF	TGCAGTGCTAGAGATGGCCGGGACCTCACAGATACGCAGTATTTT
TRBV6-6	NA	16	NA	TRBJ2-1	CASSLTTPRGYNEQFF	TGTGCCAGCAGCCTGACCACACCTCGGGGCTACAATGAGCAGTTCTTC
TRBV27	NA	15	many	TRBJ2-7	CASSLGSGSSYEQYF	TGTGCCAGCAGTTTAGGGTCGGGGAGTTCCTACGAGCAGTACTTC
TRBV12-3/TRBV12-4	TRBD1	12	few	TRBJ1-2	CASTAGTGHSFF	TGTGCCAGCACCGCCGGGACAGGGCACTCCTTCTTC
TRBV6-1	TRBD1	16	NA	TRBJ2-7	CASREAPGQVRHEQYF	TGTGCCAGCAGGGAGGCCCCGGGACAGGTTCGCCACGAGCAGTACTTC
TRBV30	TRBD1	14	few	TRBJ2-2	CAWGQGPNTGELFF	TGTGCCTGGGGACAGGGTCCGAACACCGGGGAGCTGTTTTTT
TRBV12-3/TRBV12-4	TRBD2	13	NA	TRBJ2-7	CASSLLAGGEQYF	TGTGCCAGCAGTTTACTAGCGGGGGGCGAGCAGTACTTC
TRBV24-1	NA	15	NA	TRBJ2-7	CATSDTGTFPYEQYF	TGTGCCACCAGTGACACCGGGACATTTCCCTACGAGCAGTACTTC
TRBV6-5	NA	13	NA	TRBJ1-4	CASSYSQAEKLFF	TGTGCCAGCAGTTACTCGCAGGCTGAAAAACTGTTTTTT
TRBV10-3	NA	17	NA	TRBJ2-1	CAISESKKVRSYNEQFF	TGTGCCATCAGTGAGTCGAAGAAGGTCCGTTCCTACAATGAGCAGTTCTTC
TRBV7-8	NA	15	few	TRBJ1-1	CASSLRVTANTEAFF	TGTGCCAGCAGCCTGAGGGTCACAGCAAACACTGAAGCTTTCTTT
TRBV4-1	NA	15	few	TRBJ2-7	CASSQAGQGPYEQYF	TGCGCCAGCAGCCAAGCCGGGCAGGGACCCTACGAGCAGTACTTC
TRBV2	NA	15	NA	TRBJ2-7	CASSGGTSGPYEQYF	TGTGCCAGCAGTGGGGGCACCTCGGGCCCCTACGAGCAGTACTTC
TRBV7-6	NA	15	many	TRBJ2-3	CASSLGQGITDTQYF	TGTGCCAGCAGCTTAGGCCAGGGGATAACAGATACGCAGTATTTT
TRBV25-1	NA	11	many	TRBJ2-7	CASSDRYEQYF	TGTGCCAGCAGTGACCGCTACGAGCAGTACTTC
TRBV5-6	TRBD2	16	few	TRBJ2-7	CASSSTSGGNFYEQYF	TGTGCCAGCAGCTCGACTAGCGGAGGGAACTTCTACGAGCAGTACTTC
TRBV6-2/TRBV6-3	NA	11	NA	TRBJ2-1	CASSQLYEQFF	TGTGCCAGCAGCCAGCTCTATGAGCAGTTCTTC
TRBV30	NA	13	few	TRBJ1-1	CAWSTDMNTEAFF	TGTGCCTGGAGTACCGACATGAACACTGAAGCTTTCTTT
TRBV5-4	TRBD2	18	NA	TRBJ2-3	CASSLEAGLAGVSDTQYF	TGTGCCAGCAGCTTGGAAGCGGGACTAGCGGGAGTCTCAGATACGCAGTATTTT
TRBV18	NA	15	NA	TRBJ2-1	CASSPPFQGLNEQFF	TGTGCCAGCTCACCACCCTTCCAGGGTTTGAATGAGCAGTTCTTC